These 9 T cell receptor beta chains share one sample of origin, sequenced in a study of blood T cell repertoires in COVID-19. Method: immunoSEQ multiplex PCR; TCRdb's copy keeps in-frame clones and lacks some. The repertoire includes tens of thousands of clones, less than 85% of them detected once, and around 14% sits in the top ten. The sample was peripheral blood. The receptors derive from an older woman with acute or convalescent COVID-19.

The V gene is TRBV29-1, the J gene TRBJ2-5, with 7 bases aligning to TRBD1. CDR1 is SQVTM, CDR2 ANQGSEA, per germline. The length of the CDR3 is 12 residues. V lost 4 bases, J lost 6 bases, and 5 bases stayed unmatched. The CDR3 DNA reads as TGCAGCGTTGTTCGGGACAGACAGACCCAGTACTTC. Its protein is CSVVRDRQTQYF.

The DNA for the CDR3 is TGTGCCAGTGGTGACAGGGTCACTGAAGCTTTCTTT. Its translation: CASGDRVTEAFF. The rearrangement uses TRBV19 and TRBJ1-1; 7 positions agree with TRBD1. V shed 8 bases, J shed 4 bases, and the junction held 4 bases outside the gene matches. There are 12 residues in the CDR3. Germline V gene lookup returns CDR1 LNHDA and CDR2 SQIVND (reference sequence).

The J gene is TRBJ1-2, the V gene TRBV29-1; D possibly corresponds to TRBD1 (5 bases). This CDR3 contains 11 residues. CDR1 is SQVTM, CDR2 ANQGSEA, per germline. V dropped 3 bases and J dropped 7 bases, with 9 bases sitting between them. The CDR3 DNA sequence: TGCAGCGTTGACGGGGGGGGTGGCTACACCTTC. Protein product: CSVDGGGGYTF.

CDR3 amino acids: CAISDDRASDEKLFF. CDR3 bases: TGTGCCATCAGTGACGACAGGGCCTCGGATGAAAAACTGTTTTTT. The rearrangement links TRBV10-3 to TRBJ1-4; 7 bases agree with TRBD1. This CDR3 comprises 15 residues. Germline V gene sequence: CDR1 ENHRY, CDR2 SYGVKD. Trimming removed 3 bases from V and 6 bases from J; junction bases left unmatched: 7.

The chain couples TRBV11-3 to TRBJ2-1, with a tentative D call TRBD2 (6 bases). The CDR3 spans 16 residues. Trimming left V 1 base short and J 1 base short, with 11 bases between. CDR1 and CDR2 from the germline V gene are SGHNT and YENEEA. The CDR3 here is CASSLVGAGSYNEQFF. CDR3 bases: TGTGCCAGCAGCTTAGTTGGGGCGGGGTCCTACAATGAGCAGTTCTTC.

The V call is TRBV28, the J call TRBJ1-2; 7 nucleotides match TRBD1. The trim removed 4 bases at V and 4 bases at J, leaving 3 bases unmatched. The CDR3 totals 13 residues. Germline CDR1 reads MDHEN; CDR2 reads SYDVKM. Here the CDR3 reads CASSWTGFYGYTF. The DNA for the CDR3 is TGTGCCAGCAGTTGGACAGGCTTCTATGGCTACACCTTC.

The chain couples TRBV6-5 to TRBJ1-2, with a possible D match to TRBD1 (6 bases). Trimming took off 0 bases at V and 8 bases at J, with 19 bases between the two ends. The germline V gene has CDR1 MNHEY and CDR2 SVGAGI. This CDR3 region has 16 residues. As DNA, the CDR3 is TGTGCCAGCAGTTACTCGATAAATCCAGGGGCGTTAGGCTACACCTTC. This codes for CASSYSINPGALGYTF.

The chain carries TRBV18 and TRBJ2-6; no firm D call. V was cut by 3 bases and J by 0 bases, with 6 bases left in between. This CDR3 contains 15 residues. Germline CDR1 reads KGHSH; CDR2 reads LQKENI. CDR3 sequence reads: CASSPISSGANVLTF. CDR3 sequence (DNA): TGTGCCAGCTCACCGATTAGCTCTGGGGCCAACGTCCTGACTTTC.

CDR3 sequence reads: CASSQVLGQINEKLFF. CDR3 bases: TGCGCCAGCAGCCAAGTTCTAGGCCAGATTAATGAAAAACTGTTTTTT. This rearrangement joins TRBV4-1 to TRBJ1-4, with D hard to call. This CDR3 comprises 16 residues. CDR1 and CDR2 from the germline V gene are MGHRA and YSYEKL. Trimming removed 1 base at V and 4 bases at J, with 13 bases between.